This entry concerns a single T cell receptor (beta chain). The antigen remains unidentified. The sample is drawn from a study of CXCR3-negative and CXCR3-positive naive CD8 T cells. Phenotypically, naive CD8+ T cells corresponded to CD45RO-CCR7+CD27+CD95-. Overall study findings and caveats: Hydrophobicity was higher for TRB CDR3s found in CXCR3-positive naive cells than in CXCR3-negative naive cells. Once cells were cryopreserved, CXCR3 expression went down partly, and most assays used fresh PBMCs. CXCR3-negative and CXCR3-positive naive cells shared comparable TRBV-TRBJ usage, but memory cells did not. Both naive subsets had comparably high diversity; memory CD8+ cells much lower.

UMI-tagged TRB cDNA libraries were built via 5' RACE. From its re-call of the 5' RACE reads, TCRdb lists each CDR3 protein once, without DNA. Recorded here are 85,000 to 120,000 distinct CDR3 sequences; the top ten clones represent 0.35% to 0.4%. The germline CDR1 and CDR2 sequences are MGHRA and YSYEKL. CDR3 length: 16 amino acids. The receptor was derived from a human donor in good health. Some clones in this sample may be carry-over from other donors' samples. The chain joins TRBV4-1 to TRBJ1-1. The sample consisted of naive CXCR3+ CD8+ T cells from blood. The subset denotes: CD45RO-CCR7+CD27+CD95- naive CD8+ T cells expressing CXCR3 (TNR3+). The CDR3 sequence: CASSLRAGRLNTEAFF.